The T cell receptor beta chain described here comes from a study of glioma-infiltrating T cells after dendritic cell vaccination. Study as a whole: Treatment, given 2003 to 2012, was autologous tumor lysate-pulsed dendritic cell vaccination.

The CDR3 has 13 residues. The germline V gene has CDR1 SGDLS and CDR2 YYNGEE. V lost 4 bases, J lost 6 bases, and 13 bases lay in between. Only a few counts were recorded for this clone. Regarding time point: after dendritic cell vaccination, including at tumor progression/relapse. Blood PBMC samples: pre-vaccination, two weeks post third vaccination, and at tumor progression. The primer mix had 60 V beta and 13 J beta primers. Profiling relied on immunoSEQ multiplex PCR, and the TCRdb table lists in-frame clones only, not all of them. The sample yields tens of thousands of clones, about 85% seen once.

The chain has TRBV9 and TRBJ1-2; D possibly corresponds to TRBD1 (6 bases). The receptor comes from a human donor with glioblastoma. Sequences were derived from blood, sampled after dendritic cell vaccination. The chain's CDR3 is CASSKRGGDGYTF. CDR3 in DNA: TGTGCCAGCAGCAAAAGAGGGGGGGATGGCTACACCTTC.